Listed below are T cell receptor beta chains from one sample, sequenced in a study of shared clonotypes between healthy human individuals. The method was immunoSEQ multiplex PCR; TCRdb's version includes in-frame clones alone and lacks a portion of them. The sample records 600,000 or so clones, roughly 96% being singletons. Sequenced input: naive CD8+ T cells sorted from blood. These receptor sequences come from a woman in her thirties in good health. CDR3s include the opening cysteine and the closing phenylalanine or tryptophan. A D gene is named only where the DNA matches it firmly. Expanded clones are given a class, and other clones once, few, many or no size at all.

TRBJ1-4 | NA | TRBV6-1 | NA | TGTGCCAGCAGTGATATGGTCCAGGCAACTAATGAAAAACTGTTTTTT | CASSDMVQATNEKLFF
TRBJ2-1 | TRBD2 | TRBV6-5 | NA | TGTGCCACCCAGGCCAGCGGGGGCCTCTACAATGAGCAGTTCTTC | CATQASGGLYNEQFF
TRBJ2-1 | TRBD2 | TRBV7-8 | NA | TGTGCCAGCAGCTCGGGACTAGCGGAGGAGCAGTTCTTC | CASSSGLAEEQFF
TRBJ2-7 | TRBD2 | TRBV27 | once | TGTGCCAGCAGTCCCCGGGGGGGGAGCACCTACGAGCAGTACTTC | CASSPRGGSTYEQYF
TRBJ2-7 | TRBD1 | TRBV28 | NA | TGTGCCAGCAGTACCTCCGGGACAGGGGTCGCGCAGTACTTC | CASSTSGTGVAQYF
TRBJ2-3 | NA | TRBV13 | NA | TGTGCCAGCAGCTTAGGCCCAGGGTCAGATACGCAGTATTTT | CASSLGPGSDTQYF
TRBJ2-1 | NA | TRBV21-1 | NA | TGTGCCAGCAGCAAGGGGACTAGCGGGTTTAACAATGAGCAGTTCTTC | CASSKGTSGFNNEQFF
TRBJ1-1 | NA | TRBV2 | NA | TGTGCCAGCAGTGAATTTTCTGGGTCTGGGGGAGCTTTCTTT | CASSEFSGSGGAFF
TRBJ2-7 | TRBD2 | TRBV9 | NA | TGTGCCAGCAGCGTAGGGGCGGGAGGATCCTACGAGCAGTACTTC | CASSVGAGGSYEQYF
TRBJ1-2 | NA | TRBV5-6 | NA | TGTGCCAGCAGCGCACCTTCAAACTATGGCTACACCTTC | CASSAPSNYGYTF
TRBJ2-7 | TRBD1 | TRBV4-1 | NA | TGCGCCAGCAGCCACCCCGGGACAGTCTACGAGCAGTACTTC | CASSHPGTVYEQYF
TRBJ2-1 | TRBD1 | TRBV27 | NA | TGTGCCAGCAGTTTAGCCCCCGGGACAGCGCTCTACAATGAGCAGTTCTTC | CASSLAPGTALYNEQFF
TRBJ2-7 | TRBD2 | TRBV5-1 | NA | TGCGCCAGCAGCTTCGGGACTAGCGGTTACGAGCAGTACTTC | CASSFGTSGYEQYF
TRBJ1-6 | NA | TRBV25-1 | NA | TGTGCCAGCAGTTGGTTAAGTGAGAATTCACCCCTCCACTTT | CASSWLSENSPLHF
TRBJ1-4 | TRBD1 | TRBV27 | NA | TGTGCCAGCAGTTCCCACGTCTCGGGACAGCTTGGTGAAAAACTGTTTTTT | CASSSHVSGQLGEKLFF
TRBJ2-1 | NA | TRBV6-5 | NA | TGTGCCAGCAGTTACTCAGGCAGGGACGAGCAGTTCTTC | CASSYSGRDEQFF
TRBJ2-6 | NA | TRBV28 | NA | TGTGCCAGCAGTCCAAGGGGCGTCCCCAGCTCTGGGGCCAACGTCCTGACTTTC | CASSPRGVPSSGANVLTF
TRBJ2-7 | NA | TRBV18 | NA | TGTGCCAGCTCACCACAGGGACACCCCTCCTACGAGCAGTACTTC | CASSPQGHPSYEQYF
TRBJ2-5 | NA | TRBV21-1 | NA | TGTGCCAGCAGCAAAGAGTGGTCGGCAGTGCAAAACCAAGAGACCCAGTACTTC | CASSKEWSAVQNQETQYF
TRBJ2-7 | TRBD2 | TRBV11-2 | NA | TGTGCCAGCAGCCCCGACGCGGGAGGGGAGCAGTACTTC | CASSPDAGGEQYF
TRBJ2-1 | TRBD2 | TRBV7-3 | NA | TGTGCCAGCAGCTTAAATCCCTCCGGACTAGCGGGCAAATACAATGAGCAGTTCTTC | CASSLNPSGLAGKYNEQFF
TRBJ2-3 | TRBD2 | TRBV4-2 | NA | TGTGCCAGCAAGACCTTTGCGACTAGCAAGGATACGCAGTATTTT | CASKTFATSKDTQYF
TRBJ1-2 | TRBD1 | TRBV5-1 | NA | TGCGCCAGCAGAGGGACAGGGAACTATGGCTACACCTTC | CASRGTGNYGYTF
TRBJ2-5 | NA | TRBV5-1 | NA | TGCGCCAGCAGCCCTCGACAGTTAGAGACCCAGTACTTC | CASSPRQLETQYF
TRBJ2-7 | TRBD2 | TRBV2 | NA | TGTGCCAGCAGTGGCACTAGCGGGAGTTTCAACGAGCAGTACTTC | CASSGTSGSFNEQYF
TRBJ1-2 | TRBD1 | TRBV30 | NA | TGTGCCTGGAGTACAGGACAGGGTATCTATGGCTACACCTTC | CAWSTGQGIYGYTF
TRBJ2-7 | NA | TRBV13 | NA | TGTGCCAGCAGCTTGGGAGACTCCTACGAGCAGTACTTC | CASSLGDSYEQYF
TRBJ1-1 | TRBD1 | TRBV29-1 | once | TGCAGCGTCTTCGATGGACAGGGGGCTATTGAAGTTTTCTTT | CSVFDGQGAIEVFF
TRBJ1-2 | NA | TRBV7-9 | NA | TGTGCCAGCACCCTCCCGGGAGCTGTAGATGGCTACACCTTC | CASTLPGAVDGYTF
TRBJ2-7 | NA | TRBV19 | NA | TGTGCCAGTAAAGGCCGCTCCTACGAGCAGTACTTC | CASKGRSYEQYF
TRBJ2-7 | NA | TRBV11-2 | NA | TGTGCCAGCAGCGACAGTAATAGCTATCCGCTATACGAGCAGTACTTC | CASSDSNSYPLYEQYF
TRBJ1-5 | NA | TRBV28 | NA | TGTGCCAGCAGTTCCCGGGAGAATCAGCCCCAGCATTTT | CASSSRENQPQHF
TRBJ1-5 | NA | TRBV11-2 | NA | TGTGCCAGCAGCCCACCCCCGAGACAGAGCAATCAGCCCCAGCATTTT | CASSPPPRQSNQPQHF
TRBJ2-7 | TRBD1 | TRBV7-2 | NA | TGTGCCAGCAGCTTATTGGTGGGCAGGGGGCCCTACGAGCAGTACTTC | CASSLLVGRGPYEQYF
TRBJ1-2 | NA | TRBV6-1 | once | TGTGCCAGCAGTGAACCGACTCTCTATGGCTACACCTTC | CASSEPTLYGYTF
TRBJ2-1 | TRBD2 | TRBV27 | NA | TGTGCCAGCAGCTCTAGCGGGAGCTGGAATGAGCAGTTCTTC | CASSSSGSWNEQFF
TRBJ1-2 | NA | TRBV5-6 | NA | TGTGCCAGCAGTTCAGACAGGCACCATGGCTACACCTTC | CASSSDRHHGYTF
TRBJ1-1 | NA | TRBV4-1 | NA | TGCGCCAGCAGCCAAGGACAGCTAAACACTGAAGCTTTCTTT | CASSQGQLNTEAFF
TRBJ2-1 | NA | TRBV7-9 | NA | TGTGCCAGCACCGCCGGGGGCTCCTCCTACAATGAGCAGTTCTTC | CASTAGGSSYNEQFF
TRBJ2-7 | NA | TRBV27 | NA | TGTGCCAGCAGTTTAATGGGGGGCTACGAGCAGTACTTC | CASSLMGGYEQYF